This TCR beta chain stems from a study of response to subunit inactivated influenza vaccine. Broader study findings: The authors suggested that few new T cells are recruited per seasonal influenza vaccination.

This clonotype was counted ten times or more. Antigen unknown. The V gene's germline CDR1 is SGHKS and CDR2 YYEKEE (reference sequence). This CDR3 spans 13 amino acids. V was shortened by 1 base and J by 2 bases, with 4 bases between the two germline ends. TCRdb reanalysed the RT-PCR reads using MiXCR and keeps one entry per CDR3 protein. The sample lists hundreds of thousands of distinct CDR3 sequences, around 13% occurring once. The sequenced sample was PBMCs from blood, obtained around 15 days before vaccination. The chain links TRBV5-5 to TRBJ2-1; no reliable D call. The clonotype comes from a man aged 45-60 years who received an inactivated influenza vaccine. The CDR3 protein is CASSLRTYNEQFF. The CDR3 region has the DNA TGTGCCAGCAGCTTGCGAACCTACAATGAGCAGTTCTTC.